The clone carrying this T cell receptor (beta chain) is a singleton in its sample. The sample originates from a study of control samples from healthy donors and cancer patients. The CDR3 contains 14 residues. CDR1 and CDR2 from the germline V gene are LNHDA and SQIVND (reference sequence). Trimming took 10 bases from V and 1 from J; bases not matched to a gene: 9. Using immunoSEQ multiplex PCR, the repertoire was profiled, and TCRdb retains in-frame clones only, with some absent. This sample yields approximately 190,000 clones, of which 91% are seen a single time; around 1.9% belongs to the top ten. The sample comprised blood. The TCR originated in a man aged 30-40 years in good health. The chain couples TRBV19 to TRBJ1-1, with TRBD1 identical over 7 bases. In DNA form, the CDR3 reads TGTGCCACCATGAGCGGGACAGAGAACACTGAAGCTTTCTTT. The encoded protein is CATMSGTENTEAFF.